These T cell receptor beta chains were read from a single sample in a study of CD8+CD57+ T cells in acquired aplastic anemia. TCRdb ran MiXCR on the reads and lists one entry per CDR3 protein. The table includes about 110,000 distinct CDR3 sequences, 51% detected once. Specimen: sorted CD4+, CD8+, or CD8+CD57+ T cells (not recorded which) from PBMCs. Source of these receptors: a human donor in good health, serving as a control. Both conserved end residues are part of each CDR3. The D gene is left open where the match is weak. Where a row states a size, it is once, few, many or the class of an expanded clone; other rows omit it.

CDR3 protein: CASSVGNFRSGANVLTF
CDR3 DNA: TGTGCCAGCAGCGTGGGCAACTTCCGCTCTGGGGCCAACGTCCTGACTTTC
D gene: -
clone size: -
V gene: TRBV9
J gene: TRBJ2-6

CDR3 protein: CASSSPGGTEAFF
CDR3 DNA: TGTGCCAGCAGCTCCCCAGGGGGCACTGAAGCTTTCTTT
D gene: TRBD1
clone size: -
V gene: TRBV7-2
J gene: TRBJ1-1

CDR3 protein: CASSESTSGGVGEQFF
CDR3 DNA: TGCGCCAGCAGTGAGTCAACCAGCGGGGGGGTCGGTGAGCAGTTCTTC
D gene: TRBD2
clone size: -
V gene: TRBV10-1
J gene: TRBJ2-1

CDR3 protein: CASSSTGGASLNTGELFF
CDR3 DNA: TGTGCCAGCAGCTCGACAGGAGGGGCGTCCTTGAACACCGGGGAGCTGTTTTTT
D gene: -
clone size: once
V gene: TRBV7-3
J gene: TRBJ2-2

CDR3 protein: CAWGISYNSPLHF
CDR3 DNA: TGTGCCTGGGGGATCAGCTATAATTCACCCCTCCACTTT
D gene: -
clone size: -
V gene: TRBV30
J gene: TRBJ1-6

CDR3 protein: CASSGRRGGEQYF
CDR3 DNA: TGTGCCAGCAGCGGTAGGAGGGGCGGCGAGCAGTACTTC
D gene: -
clone size: -
V gene: TRBV7-6
J gene: TRBJ2-7

CDR3 protein: CAAGTGGNTIYF
CDR3 DNA: TGTGCCGCCGGGACAGGGGGAAACACCATATATTTT
D gene: TRBD1
clone size: few
V gene: TRBV30
J gene: TRBJ1-3

CDR3 protein: CASSLDGGSEKLFF
CDR3 DNA: TGTGCCAGCAGCTTGGATGGGGGGAGTGAAAAACTGTTTTTT
D gene: -
clone size: -
V gene: TRBV5-5
J gene: TRBJ1-4

CDR3 protein: CASGWYNSPLHF
CDR3 DNA: TGTGCCAGCGGCTGGTATAATTCACCCCTCCACTTT
D gene: -
clone size: many
V gene: TRBV27
J gene: TRBJ1-6

CDR3 protein: CASSLLLGAQYF
CDR3 DNA: TGTGCCAGCAGTCTTCTACTGGGAGCGCAGTATTTT
D gene: -
clone size: few
V gene: TRBV27
J gene: TRBJ2-3

CDR3 protein: CASSISWIGQGEEKLFF
CDR3 DNA: TGTGCCAGTAGTATTAGCTGGATTGGACAGGGGGAAGAAAAACTGTTTTTT
D gene: TRBD1
clone size: -
V gene: TRBV19
J gene: TRBJ1-4

CDR3 protein: CASSDGGSTEAFF
CDR3 DNA: TGTGCCAGCAGTGACGGGGGTTCCACTGAAGCTTTCTTT
D gene: -
clone size: -
V gene: TRBV25-1
J gene: TRBJ1-1

CDR3 protein: CALQGASFYGYTF
CDR3 DNA: TGTGCCTTACAGGGGGCGAGTTTCTATGGCTACACCTTC
D gene: TRBD1
clone size: -
V gene: TRBV19
J gene: TRBJ1-2

CDR3 protein: CASSLARAAVSYTF
CDR3 DNA: TGTGCCAGCAGCTTAGCCCGGGCTGCGGTGAGCTACACCTTC
D gene: -
clone size: -
V gene: TRBV11-1
J gene: TRBJ1-2

CDR3 protein: CASSLGNSNQPQHF
CDR3 DNA: TGTGCCAGCAGCTTAGGCAATAGCAATCAGCCCCAGCATTTT
D gene: -
clone size: -
V gene: TRBV7-2
J gene: TRBJ1-5

CDR3 protein: CASSQDSSGSYEQYF
CDR3 DNA: TGCGCCAGCAGCCAAGATTCCAGCGGGTCCTACGAGCAGTACTTC
D gene: -
clone size: -
V gene: TRBV4-3
J gene: TRBJ2-7

CDR3 protein: CASSQVRDELGNEQYF
CDR3 DNA: TGTGCCAGCAGCCAAGTCAGAGACGAACTGGGGAACGAGCAGTACTTC
D gene: -
clone size: -
V gene: TRBV3-1
J gene: TRBJ2-7

CDR3 protein: CASSMDNVGHNSPLHF
CDR3 DNA: TGTGCCAGCAGCATGGATAACGTCGGGCATAATTCACCCCTCCACTTT
D gene: -
clone size: many
V gene: TRBV6-1
J gene: TRBJ1-6

CDR3 protein: CATSLDRDNSPLHF
CDR3 DNA: TGTGCCACCAGCCTTGACAGGGATAATTCACCCCTCCACTTT
D gene: TRBD1
clone size: few
V gene: TRBV15
J gene: TRBJ1-6

CDR3 protein: CASSAQQGTYNEQFF
CDR3 DNA: TGTGCCAGCAGCGCCCAGCAGGGGACCTACAATGAGCAGTTCTTC
D gene: -
clone size: many
V gene: TRBV7-9
J gene: TRBJ2-1

CDR3 protein: CATSRWGAWDYGYTF
CDR3 DNA: TGTGCCACCAGCAGGTGGGGGGCCTGGGACTATGGCTACACCTTC
D gene: -
clone size: -
V gene: TRBV15
J gene: TRBJ1-2

CDR3 protein: CSGTSGAPKFVTDTQYF
CDR3 DNA: TGCAGCGGGACTAGCGGGGCGCCGAAATTTGTAACGGATACGCAGTATTTT
D gene: TRBD2
clone size: -
V gene: TRBV29-1
J gene: TRBJ2-3

CDR3 protein: CASSPSFPLYTF
CDR3 DNA: TGTGCCAGCAGCCCATCCTTCCCGCTCTACACCTTC
D gene: -
clone size: many
V gene: TRBV7-8
J gene: TRBJ1-2

CDR3 protein: CASSVSGNAVETQYF
CDR3 DNA: TGTGCCAGCAGTGTTAGCGGGAACGCCGTCGAGACCCAGTACTTC
D gene: TRBD2
clone size: few
V gene: TRBV25-1
J gene: TRBJ2-5

CDR3 protein: CASSAPGQGAEGYTF
CDR3 DNA: TGTGCCAGCAGCGCGCCGGGACAGGGGGCTGAAGGCTACACCTTC
D gene: TRBD1
clone size: -
V gene: TRBV9
J gene: TRBJ1-2

CDR3 protein: CASSQERGQGAGGYTF
CDR3 DNA: TGCGCCAGCAGCCAAGAGAGAGGACAGGGGGCGGGTGGCTACACCTTC
D gene: TRBD1
clone size: -
V gene: TRBV4-3
J gene: TRBJ1-2

CDR3 protein: CASSKCTLYNEQFF
CDR3 DNA: TGCGCCAGCAGTAAGTGCACCCTGTACAATGAGCAGTTCTTC
D gene: -
clone size: -
V gene: TRBV10-1
J gene: TRBJ2-1

CDR3 protein: CSARDPPTSGGYYEQYF
CDR3 DNA: TGCAGTGCTAGAGATCCCCCTACTAGCGGGGGATACTACGAGCAGTACTTC
D gene: TRBD2
clone size: -
V gene: TRBV20-1
J gene: TRBJ2-7

CDR3 protein: CASSYTPDQGEQYF
CDR3 DNA: TGCGCCAGCAGCTATACTCCAGACCAGGGCGAGCAGTACTTC
D gene: -
clone size: -
V gene: TRBV5-1
J gene: TRBJ2-7

CDR3 protein: CASSLGMQGGNQPQHF
CDR3 DNA: TGTGCCAGCAGCTTGGGAATGCAGGGTGGCAATCAGCCCCAGCATTTT
D gene: -
clone size: -
V gene: TRBV5-6
J gene: TRBJ1-5

CDR3 protein: CASSPRGDGYTF
CDR3 DNA: TGTGCCAGCAGCCCGCGGGGGGATGGCTACACCTTC
D gene: -
clone size: -
V gene: TRBV7-8
J gene: TRBJ1-2

CDR3 protein: CASSFTVEETQYF
CDR3 DNA: TGTGCCAGCAGCTTTACGGTGGAAGAGACCCAGTACTTC
D gene: -
clone size: few
V gene: TRBV7-8
J gene: TRBJ2-5

CDR3 protein: CASRETGQQETQYF
CDR3 DNA: TGTGCCAGCAGAGAAACGGGACAGCAAGAGACCCAGTACTTC
D gene: TRBD1
clone size: once
V gene: TRBV6-1
J gene: TRBJ2-5

CDR3 protein: CASSPSPHGDYEQYF
CDR3 DNA: TGCGCCAGCAGCCCCAGCCCACACGGAGACTACGAGCAGTACTTC
D gene: -
clone size: medium-sized
V gene: TRBV4-1
J gene: TRBJ2-7

CDR3 protein: CATSSQDRPSDSPLHF
CDR3 DNA: TGTGCCACCAGCAGCCAAGACAGGCCCAGTGATTCACCCCTCCACTTT
D gene: -
clone size: -
V gene: TRBV15
J gene: TRBJ1-6

CDR3 protein: CASSVELAGGPVNEQFF
CDR3 DNA: TGTGCCAGCAGCGTAGAACTAGCGGGGGGGCCGGTCAATGAGCAGTTCTTC
D gene: TRBD2
clone size: -
V gene: TRBV9
J gene: TRBJ2-1

CDR3 protein: CASSIPGGYNEQFF
CDR3 DNA: TGTGCCAGTAGTATCCCAGGGGGATACAATGAGCAGTTCTTC
D gene: TRBD1
clone size: many
V gene: TRBV19
J gene: TRBJ2-1

CDR3 protein: CCARGGGETQYF
CDR3 DNA: TGCTGTGCTAGAGGTGGGGGAGAGACCCAGTACTTC
D gene: -
clone size: -
V gene: TRBV20-1
J gene: TRBJ2-5

CDR3 protein: CASSPEQGALVTGYTF
CDR3 DNA: TGCGCCAGCAGCCCGGAACAGGGTGCCCTAGTAACGGGCTACACCTTC
D gene: -
clone size: many
V gene: TRBV5-1
J gene: TRBJ1-2

CDR3 protein: CSVLTPEELFF
CDR3 DNA: TGCAGCGTTTTGACACCCGAGGAACTGTTTTTT
D gene: -
clone size: -
V gene: TRBV29-1
J gene: TRBJ1-4

CDR3 protein: CSASRTSGAYEQYF
CDR3 DNA: TGCAGTGCGAGCCGGACTAGCGGGGCGTACGAGCAGTACTTC
D gene: TRBD2
clone size: -
V gene: TRBV20-1
J gene: TRBJ2-7

CDR3 protein: CASLEWGSNQPQHF
CDR3 DNA: TGTGCCAGCCTCGAGTGGGGGAGCAATCAGCCCCAGCATTTT
D gene: -
clone size: -
V gene: TRBV19
J gene: TRBJ1-5

CDR3 protein: CASSLAPYRDRGREQYF
CDR3 DNA: TGTGCCAGCAGCTTAGCCCCCTACCGGGACAGGGGGCGTGAGCAGTACTTC
D gene: TRBD1
clone size: -
V gene: TRBV11-1
J gene: TRBJ2-7

CDR3 protein: CASTNGLAGGISSYNEQFF
CDR3 DNA: TGTGCCAGCACTAATGGACTAGCGGGGGGGATTAGCTCCTACAATGAGCAGTTCTTC
D gene: TRBD2
clone size: -
V gene: TRBV12-3/TRBV12-4
J gene: TRBJ2-1

CDR3 protein: CASSQEGGGDTDTQYF
CDR3 DNA: TGTGCCAGCAGCCAAGAAGGAGGGGGGGACACAGATACGCAGTATTTT
D gene: -
clone size: few
V gene: TRBV3-1
J gene: TRBJ2-3

CDR3 protein: CASSLVPTRSYNSPLHF
CDR3 DNA: TGTGCCAGCAGCTTAGTACCGACTCGCTCCTATAATTCACCCCTCCACTTT
D gene: -
clone size: -
V gene: TRBV11-2
J gene: TRBJ1-6

CDR3 protein: CAIVGTGKMGTEAFF
CDR3 DNA: TGTGCCATCGTCGGGACAGGGAAGATGGGCACTGAAGCTTTCTTT
D gene: TRBD1
clone size: few
V gene: TRBV10-3
J gene: TRBJ1-1

CDR3 protein: CASSDSPRDIQYF
CDR3 DNA: TGTGCCAGCAGTGACTCCCCGCGGGACATTCAGTACTTC
D gene: -
clone size: many
V gene: TRBV6-4
J gene: TRBJ2-4

CDR3 protein: CASSLSRSGGLAYEQYF
CDR3 DNA: TGTGCCAGCAGCTTAAGTCGGTCGGGAGGACTGGCCTACGAGCAGTACTTC
D gene: TRBD2
clone size: -
V gene: TRBV11-2
J gene: TRBJ2-7

CDR3 protein: CASTLTYTDTQYF
CDR3 DNA: TGTGCCAGCACACTGACTTACACAGATACGCAGTATTTT
D gene: -
clone size: -
V gene: TRBV7-2
J gene: TRBJ2-3

CDR3 protein: CAGSPGADYGYTF
CDR3 DNA: TGTGCCGGCAGCCCGGGGGCGGACTATGGCTACACCTTC
D gene: -
clone size: few
V gene: TRBV9
J gene: TRBJ1-2

CDR3 protein: CSARYPGTSGEQYF
CDR3 DNA: TGCAGTGCTAGATATCCTGGGACGTCTGGGGAGCAGTACTTC
D gene: -
clone size: few
V gene: TRBV20-1
J gene: TRBJ2-7